One and the same sample provided the 20 T cell receptor beta chains below, sequenced in a study of cytomegalovirus exposure and HLA in healthy donors. Both 60 Vbeta primers and 13 Jbeta primers went into the PCR. Clones were sequenced by immunoSEQ multiplex PCR, and TCRdb holds only the in-frame ones, with some missing. The repertoire holds over 150,000 clones, over 70% seen once, with 2.5% to 3.5% in the top ten. Material for sequencing was PBMCs. All receptors come from a woman aged 50 to 65 in good health and CMV-seropositive.

This chain uses TRBV5-4 with TRBJ1-1, with 7 bases identical to TRBD1. CDR1 and CDR2 (germline): SGHNT, YYREEE (reference sequence). This CDR3 region has 15 residues. With V trimmed by 0 bases and J by 10 bases, 12 bases remained unmatched. The CDR3 bases are TGTGCCAGCAGCTTGGACCTACAGGGGCCCAGCGGAGCTTTCTTT. As protein: CASSLDLQGPSGAFF. Based on the CDR3 plus reference TRBV5-4 and TRBJ1-1, the full variable domain is ETGVTQSPTHLIKTRGQQVTLRCSSQSGHNTVSWYQQALGQGPQFIFQYYREEENGRGNFPPRFSGLQFPNYSSELNVNALELDDSALYLCASSLDLQGPSGAFFGQGTRLTVV.

This chain uses TRBV4-1 with TRBJ1-1, with 9 bases that match TRBD1. V dropped 5 bases and J dropped 4; count of bases not matched to a gene: 14. Per germline, CDR1 MGHRA and CDR2 YSYEKL. This CDR3 is built from 17 residues. The CDR3 protein is CASSYRSDRGGVTEAFF. The CDR3 bases are TGCGCCAGCAGCTACCGTTCGGACAGGGGTGGCGTCACTGAAGCTTTCTTT.

The CDR3 protein is CASSISRTDNSPLHF. Here the CDR3 DNA reads TGTGCCAGTAGTATTAGTCGAACAGATAATTCACCCCTCCACTTT. V is TRBV19 and J is TRBJ1-6; D not resolved. CDR3 length equals 15 residues. Trimming cost V 3 bases and J 5 bases, with 11 bases left between them. Germline CDR1 is LNHDA and CDR2 is SQIVND (reference sequence). Variable domain in full (rest from reference TRBV19 and TRBJ1-6): DGGITQSPKYLFRKEGQNVTLSCEQNLNHDAMYWYRQDPGQGLRLIYYSQIVNDFQKGDIAEGYSVSREKKESFPLTVTSAQKNPTAFYLCASSISRTDNSPLHFGNGTRLTVT.

The chain is built from TRBV19 and TRBJ2-7, with 8 bases identical to TRBD1. CDR1 is LNHDA, CDR2 SQIVND, per germline (reference sequence). This CDR3 spans 14 amino acids. V shed 6 bases, J shed 1 base, and the junction held 5 bases outside the gene matches. The CDR3 is CASSIGTGSYEQYF. CDR3 DNA sequence: TGTGCCAGTAGCATCGGGACAGGATCCTACGAGCAGTACTTC.

The chain combines TRBV2 with TRBJ1-2; D is possibly TRBD1 (5 bases). The CDR3 extends over 15 amino acids. V gave up 4 bases and J gave up 7 bases, with 19 bases separating them. The germline CDR1 and CDR2 sequences are SNHLY and FYNNEI. The CDR3 DNA reads TGTGCCAGCAGTGGGGGCGGGGTGGGCCGGTTTGGCTACACCTTC. Amino acids: CASSGGGVGRFGYTF.

This chain joins TRBV30 and TRBJ2-1; perhaps TRBD2 as D (6 bases). In germline, CDR1 is GTSNPN, CDR2 SVGIG (reference sequence). V lost 4 bases and J 11 bases, leaving 12 bases between the germline ends. CDR3 size: 11 residues. The CDR3 protein is CAWKTSLKQFF. The CDR3 DNA sequence: TGTGCCTGGAAGACTAGTTTAAAGCAGTTCTTC.

The genes are TRBV5-1 and TRBJ2-2; TRBD1 might be the D (6 bases). Germline assignment: CDR1 SGHRS and CDR2 YFSETQ. Trimming cost V 4 bases and J 4 bases, with 14 bases left between them. CDR3 length equals 15 residues. In DNA form, the CDR3 reads TGCGCCAGCAGCGGGACACAGGGACCCACCGGGGAGCTGTTTTTT. Its translation is CASSGTQGPTGELFF.

On this clone: One end of the junction varies from germline; a read error may be responsible. The CDR3 loop is CASSLPPGETQYF. CDR3 coding DNA: TGTGCCAGCAGCCTCCCGCCCGGGGAGACCCAATACTTC. The chain is built from TRBV5-4 and TRBJ2-5; a possible D gene is TRBD2 (5 bases). The CDR3 has 13 amino acids. In germline, CDR1 is SGHNT, CDR2 YYREEE (reference sequence).

The rearrangement links TRBV18 to TRBJ2-2; 8 nucleotides align to TRBD1. The CDR3 is 13 residues long. Per the germline V gene, CDR1 is KGHSH and CDR2 is LQKENI. J was trimmed by 6 bases and V by 5 bases; bases with no gene match: 2. This CDR3 reads CASSGQGPGELFF. DNA of the CDR3: TGTGCCAGCTCAGGACAGGGCCCCGGGGAGCTGTTTTTT.

The chain links TRBV28 to TRBJ1-5, with no clear D. This CDR3 has 14 residues. The ends were cut back, 4 bases at V and 2 bases at J, with 9 bases in the middle. Germline V CDR1 and CDR2: MDHEN, SYDVKM. As DNA, the CDR3 is TGTGCCAGCAGTTCCGCAGAGGGCAATCAGCCCCAGCATTTT. This sequence encodes CASSSAEGNQPQHF.

The chain links TRBV11-2 to TRBJ2-1, with TRBD2 matching over 12 bases. This CDR3 has 16 residues. Germline V gene sequence: CDR1 SGHAT, CDR2 FQNNGV. The junction had 13 bases not matched to a gene; V was cut back by 8 bases and J by 8 bases. Written as DNA, the CDR3 is TGTGCCAGCTCTGACACGGCTAGCGGGAGGGAATATGAGCAGTTCTTC. Protein sequence: CASSDTASGREYEQFF.

This rearrangement joins TRBV19 to TRBJ2-2, with 8 bases lining up with TRBD1. Germline V CDR1 and CDR2: LNHDA, SQIVND (reference sequence). The CDR3 runs 16 residues. Trimming cost V 7 bases and J 0 bases; bases outside gene matches: 7. DNA of the CDR3: TGTGCCAGTAACCGGGACAGGTTCGCGAACACCGGGGAGCTGTTTTTT. As protein: CASNRDRFANTGELFF.

The chain employs TRBV2 and TRBJ1-4; TRBD1 agrees at 8 bases. CDR1 is SNHLY, CDR2 FYNNEI, per germline. Germline trimming cut 3 bases from V and 8 bases from J; bases unmatched to any gene: 11. CDR3 length: 16 residues. The chain's CDR3 is CASSDVGTGGREKLFF. The CDR3 nucleotides are TGTGCCAGCAGTGATGTTGGAACAGGGGGAAGAGAAAAACTGTTTTTT.

The V and J genes are TRBV19 and TRBJ1-4; D is unresolved. The CDR3 loop spans 14 amino acids. V lost 5 bases, J lost 8 bases, and 15 bases lay in between. Germline loops: CDR1 LNHDA, CDR2 SQIVND (reference sequence). The CDR3 protein is CASSSGWGGEKLFF. The CDR3 DNA follows: TGTGCCAGTAGTTCGGGGTGGGGTGGGGAAAAACTGTTTTTT.

This clone was observed a few times. The chain carries TRBV7-9 and TRBJ1-1, with unresolved D. Germline V gene lookup returns CDR1 SEHNR and CDR2 FQNEAQ (reference sequence). V was shortened by 0 bases and J by 7 bases, with 18 bases between the two germline ends. There are 16 residues in the CDR3. CDR3 sequence: CASSLAYSGFGGEAFF. CDR3 nucleotide sequence: TGTGCCAGCAGCTTAGCGTACTCGGGGTTTGGAGGTGAAGCTTTCTTT.

This clone was observed a handful of times. This chain uses TRBV19 with TRBJ2-3; D is uncertain. The CDR3 runs to 15 residues. Trimming removed 4 bases from V and 0 bases from J, with 11 bases in between. Germline assignment: CDR1 LNHDA and CDR2 SQIVND (reference sequence). CDR3 sequence reads: CASSNGVTSTDTQYF. DNA for the CDR3: TGTGCCAGTAGTAATGGAGTGACTAGCACAGATACGCAGTATTTT.

This clone was observed a single time. This chain uses TRBV27 with TRBJ1-2; D might be TRBD1 (5 bases). The CDR3 is 14 residues long. Germline V gene sequence: CDR1 MNHEY, CDR2 SMNVEV (reference sequence). V was clipped by 2 bases and J by 4 bases, with 11 bases between them. The CDR3 DNA sequence: TGTGCCAGCAGTTTAAGGGGAACCGGCTATGGCTACACCTTC. The encoded protein is CASSLRGTGYGYTF.

This clone came up a few times. The same CDR3 is also encoded by other DNA sequences in this sample. The genes are TRBV18 and TRBJ2-7; 8 positions agree with TRBD1. Germline V gene sequence: CDR1 KGHSH, CDR2 LQKENI. This CDR3 has 11 residues. The trim removed 6 bases at V and 5 bases at J, leaving 0 bases unmatched. DNA of the CDR3: TGTGCCAGCTCGGACAGGGACGAGCAGTACTTC. It codes for CASSDRDEQYF.

The CDR3, as DNA: TGTGCCAGTAGGGTCGGGAGCTCTGGAAACACCATATATTTT. It codes for CASRVGSSGNTIYF. The V gene is TRBV19, the J gene TRBJ1-3; no firm D call. Deletions cut 6 bases from V and 0 bases from J, with 9 bases between. This CDR3 region has 14 residues. Per the germline V gene, CDR1 is LNHDA and CDR2 is SQIVND (reference sequence).

The V and J genes are TRBV5-1 and TRBJ2-3; TRBD2 is a possible D gene (5 bases). CDR1 is SGHRS and CDR2 is YFSETQ in the germline V gene. The CDR3 consists of 15 residues. The V gene lost 0 bases and the J gene lost 1 base, with 9 bases spanning the gap. The CDR3 DNA reads TGCGCCAGCAGCTTGGCCCCACTAGGCACAGATACGCAGTATTTT. Its translation is CASSLAPLGTDTQYF.